The rows below give T cell receptor beta chains drawn from one sample of a study of beta chain features in type 1 diabetes. The repertoire was sequenced with immunoSEQ multiplex PCR; TCRdb's copy has only in-frame clones and lacks some. Of about 660,000 clones in the sample, 11% to 15% are singletons; the top ten hold approximately 0.043%. Material: naive CD4+ T cells from blood. Receptors were obtained from a young man with type 1 diabetes. Both conserved end residues are part of each CDR3. D genes are given only for firm matches. The size entry is marked missing in some rows and otherwise reads once, few, many or a size class.

j_call | v_call | clone_size | d_call | cdr3_nt | cdr3_aa
TRBJ2-5 | TRBV28 | few | . | TGTGCCAGCAGTTCCCCTGGGGGGGAGACCCAGTACTTC | CASSSPGGETQYF
TRBJ1-4 | TRBV5-4 | . | . | TGTGCCAGCAGCTTCGCAGGAGCAACTAATGAAAAACTGTTTTTT | CASSFAGATNEKLFF
TRBJ2-7 | TRBV18 | few | . | TGTGCCAGCTCACCCGGAATGGGGGAGCAGTACTTC | CASSPGMGEQYF
TRBJ1-2 | TRBV30 | few | . | TGTGCCTGGAGTTTCGCATGGGCGAGCAACTATGGCTACACCTTC | CAWSFAWASNYGYTF
TRBJ1-1 | TRBV7-2 | few | . | TGTGCCAGCAGCTTGATTTCAGGGTATGATGGGGCTTTCTTT | CASSLISGYDGAFF
TRBJ1-4 | TRBV23-1 | . | . | TGCGCCAGCAGTCGGGTAGAGGGGCCCCTAGGGGTGGATGAAAAACTGTTTTTT | CASSRVEGPLGVDEKLFF
TRBJ2-7 | TRBV10-2 | . | TRBD1 | TGCGCCAGCAAGGCAGGGGGTTCCTCCTACGAGCAGTACTTC | CASKAGGSSYEQYF
TRBJ2-3 | TRBV11-2 | few | TRBD2 | TGTGCCAGCAGCTTAGTCGGAAGCGGGGGGCCCTACACAGATACGCAGTATTTT | CASSLVGSGGPYTDTQYF
TRBJ2-5 | TRBV18 | few | . | TGTGCCAGCTCACCACCGTCGGGTATCCAAGAGACCCAGTACTTC | CASSPPSGIQETQYF
TRBJ1-1 | TRBV18 | few | . | TGTGCCAGCTCAACGACGGAGAACACTGAAGCTTTCTTT | CASSTTENTEAFF
TRBJ1-5 | TRBV30 | few | . | TGTGCCTGGAGTGGGGGTGTCAATCAGCCCCAGCATTTT | CAWSGGVNQPQHF
TRBJ2-1 | TRBV5-1 | . | TRBD2 | TGCGCCAGCAGCCCTGGGGAGGCTAGCGGTTACAATGAGCAGTTCTTC | CASSPGEASGYNEQFF
TRBJ2-2 | TRBV30 | . | . | TGTGCCTGGAAGCGCTTTATTAGCGGGGAGCTGTTTTTT | CAWKRFISGELFF
TRBJ1-5 | TRBV4-1 | few | . | TGCGCCAGCAGCCAAGTTCCGGTAGGGCCCCAGCATTTT | CASSQVPVGPQHF
TRBJ2-5 | TRBV30 | . | . | TGTGCCTGGACCCCTGGCAGCCAAGAGACCCAGTACTTC | CAWTPGSQETQYF
TRBJ1-1 | TRBV10-3 | . | . | TGTGCCATCATGGAGAGGGCCACTGAAGCTTTCTTT | CAIMERATEAFF
TRBJ2-2 | TRBV7-6 | few | . | TGTGCCAGCAGACCTGGACCACCCACCGGGGAGCTGTTTTTT | CASRPGPPTGELFF
TRBJ2-5 | TRBV7-3 | once | . | TGTGCCAGCGCAAGTGAGACCCAGTACTTC | CASASETQYF
TRBJ2-3 | TRBV4-3 | . | . | TGCGCTTCCCAGGACGGGGGAAGCACAGATACGCAGTATTTT | CASQDGGSTDTQYF
TRBJ1-1 | TRBV25-1 | few | . | TGTGCCAGCAAAGTGACGACGGGACCGAGGAACACTGAAGCTTTCTTT | CASKVTTGPRNTEAFF
TRBJ2-5 | TRBV5-6 | . | TRBD1 | TGTGCCAGCAGCTCGCACCAGGGGGCAAAAGAGACCCAGTACTTC | CASSSHQGAKETQYF
TRBJ1-1 | TRBV30 | . | . | TGTGCCTGGGCGGGGCTCCGGAACACTGAAGCTTTCTTT | CAWAGLRNTEAFF
TRBJ1-5 | TRBV30 | . | . | TGTGCCTGGAGGCGGAGTGGGCAGGGGATAAATCAGCCCCAGCATTTT | CAWRRSGQGINQPQHF
TRBJ1-1 | TRBV7-3 | . | . | TGTGCCAGCAGCTCGGACAGGAACACTGAAGCTTTCTTT | CASSSDRNTEAFF
TRBJ2-7 | TRBV30 | few | . | TGTGCCTGGAGTTTGGGGTTAGGCGAGCAGTACTTC | CAWSLGLGEQYF
TRBJ2-7 | TRBV20-1 | . | . | TGCAGTGCTAGAGGGCGGGGCGGGGAGTACTTC | CSARGRGGEYF
TRBJ2-1 | TRBV28 | . | . | TGTGCCAGCAGTTTTGGAAGACGGGTGGATTCCTACAATGAGCAGTTCTTC | CASSFGRRVDSYNEQFF
TRBJ2-1 | TRBV30 | . | TRBD1 | TGTGCCTGGACACAGGGGGCGCCGTTAAATGAGCAGTTCTTC | CAWTQGAPLNEQFF
TRBJ2-5 | TRBV30 | . | . | TGTGCCTGGACAGCCCAAGAGACCCAGTACTTC | CAWTAQETQYF
TRBJ1-4 | TRBV19 | . | . | TGTGCCAGCAGGGGAAATACCGGGGCTAATGAAAAACTGTTTTTT | CASRGNTGANEKLFF
TRBJ1-2 | TRBV5-1 | few | . | TGCGCCAGCAGCTTGAGGACAGCTAACTATGGCTACACCTTC | CASSLRTANYGYTF
TRBJ2-1 | TRBV7-9 | few | . | TGTGCCAGCAGGTTCACCGCGGGACAGTACAATGAGCAGTTCTTC | CASRFTAGQYNEQFF
TRBJ1-2 | TRBV28 | . | . | TGTGCGACCGACAAGAGAGGCTACACCTTC | CATDKRGYTF
TRBJ2-2 | TRBV5-4 | . | . | TGTGCCAGCAGCTACCGACCGGGGAACACCGGGGAGCTGTTTTTT | CASSYRPGNTGELFF
TRBJ1-3 | TRBV30 | . | . | TGTGCCTGGAGTGTACACGGGAGTGGAAACACCATATATTTT | CAWSVHGSGNTIYF
TRBJ1-1 | TRBV25-1 | . | . | TGTGCCAGCAGTGAATTAGGTATTTACACTGAAGCTTTCTTT | CASSELGIYTEAFF
TRBJ2-3 | TRBV7-2 | few | TRBD1 | TGTGCCAGCAGCTTACCGGGACAGGACACAGATACGCAGTATTTT | CASSLPGQDTDTQYF
TRBJ2-5 | TRBV7-2 | . | . | TGTGCCAGCTACGAGGGGCACGCACTAGAGGAGACCCAGTACTTC | CASYEGHALEETQYF
TRBJ1-4 | TRBV21-1 | few | . | TGTGCCAGCAGCAAAGGCCTTCCAAAGGGGGAAAAACTGTTTTTT | CASSKGLPKGEKLFF
TRBJ1-2 | TRBV30 | few | . | TGTGCCTGGAGTGCACTGGGCCTGAAGGGGGTCAACTATGGCTACACCTTC | CAWSALGLKGVNYGYTF
TRBJ2-1 | TRBV5-1 | . | TRBD2 | TGCGCCAGCAGCGTGAGGACTAGCGGCAATGAGCAGTTCTTC | CASSVRTSGNEQFF
TRBJ2-1 | TRBV7-6 | . | TRBD1 | TGTGCCGTAGGGACAGGGTTACCGAATGAGCAGTTCTTC | CAVGTGLPNEQFF
TRBJ2-7 | TRBV10-3 | . | . | TGTGCCATCAGGGACTTTCACGAGCAGTACTTC | CAIRDFHEQYF
TRBJ1-1 | TRBV5-1 | . | . | TGCGCCAGCAGCTTTATTGGGACGAACACTGAAGCTTTCTTT | CASSFIGTNTEAFF
TRBJ1-3 | TRBV6-5 | . | TRBD1 | TGTGCCAGCAGTCCGGGACAGGGGTCTGGAAACACCATATATTTT | CASSPGQGSGNTIYF
TRBJ2-1 | TRBV10-3 | . | . | TGTGCCATCAGTGGGCGGGGAACCTACAATGAGCAGTTCTTC | CAISGRGTYNEQFF